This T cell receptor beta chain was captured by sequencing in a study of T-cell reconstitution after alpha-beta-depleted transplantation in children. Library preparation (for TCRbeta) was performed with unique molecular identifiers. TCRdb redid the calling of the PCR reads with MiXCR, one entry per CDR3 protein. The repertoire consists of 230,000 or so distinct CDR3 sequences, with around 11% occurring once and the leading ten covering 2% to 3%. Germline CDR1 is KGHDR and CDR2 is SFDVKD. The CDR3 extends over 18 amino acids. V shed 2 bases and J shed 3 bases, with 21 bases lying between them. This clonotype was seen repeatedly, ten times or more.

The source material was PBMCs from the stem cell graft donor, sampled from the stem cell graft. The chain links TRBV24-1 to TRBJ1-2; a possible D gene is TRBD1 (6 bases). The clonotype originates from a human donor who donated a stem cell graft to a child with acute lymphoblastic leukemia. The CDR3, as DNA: TGTGCCACCAGTGATTCATATTCTCTGACAGGCCGGGACTATGGCTACACCTTC. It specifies CATSDSYSLTGRDYGYTF.